These T cell receptor beta chains were read from a single sample in a study of control samples from healthy donors and cancer patients. The data were produced by immunoSEQ multiplex PCR, yet TCRdb's version contains in-frame clones alone and is incomplete. This sample's table reports fewer than 250,000 clones. Sequencing was carried out using blood. The receptor set was obtained from a woman aged 25 to 39 in good health. The CDR3 runs from the conserved cysteine through the conserved F or W. D genes are given only for firm matches.

TRBV3-1/TRBV3-2	TRBJ2-2	TRBD1	CASSPGLRGSGELFF	TGTGCCAGCAGCCCTGGGCTCAGGGGGAGCGGGGAGCTGTTTTTT
TRBV19	TRBJ1-1	NA	CASSISGSPNTEAFF	TGTGCCAGTAGTATTTCGGGCAGTCCTAACACTGAAGCTTTCTTT
TRBV6-5	TRBJ1-2	NA	CASAPGMGGYTF	TGTGCCAGCGCACCAGGGATGGGTGGCTACACCTTC
TRBV12-3/TRBV12-4	TRBJ1-2	NA	CASSLVGGYTF	TGTGCCAGCAGTTTAGTTGGTGGCTACACCTTC
TRBV7-2	TRBJ1-6	NA	CASSSPSINSPLHF	TGTGCCAGCAGCTCCCCCTCCATTAATTCACCCCTCCACTTT
TRBV18	TRBJ1-4	NA	CASSPRKSGQSVEKLFF	TGTGCCAGCTCACCACGCAAAAGCGGACAATCAGTTGAAAAACTGTTTTTT
TRBV4-1	TRBJ2-5	TRBD1	CASSQPTGSGTQYF	TGCGCCAGCAGCCAGCCGACAGGGTCGGGGACCCAGTACTTC
TRBV12-5	TRBJ2-3	NA	CASGTTDTQYF	TGTGCTAGTGGTACCACAGATACGCAGTATTTT
TRBV6-4	TRBJ2-6	NA	CASSSRDNSGANVLTF	TGTGCCAGCAGTTCTCGGGACAACTCTGGGGCCAACGTCCTGACTTTT
TRBV7-3	TRBJ2-5	NA	CASSFADQETQYF	TGTGCCAGCAGCTTCGCAGATCAAGAGACCCAGTACTTC
TRBV2	TRBJ2-1	NA	CASSDNNEQFF	TGTGCCAGCAGTGACAACAATGAGCAGTTCTTC
TRBV6-1	TRBJ1-2	NA	CASSEGRQLSTF	TGTGCCAGCAGTGAAGGGAGACAGCTTAGTACCTTC
TRBV6-5	TRBJ1-1	TRBD1	CASRRDRSHTEAFF	TGTGCCAGCAGACGGGACAGATCCCACACTGAAGCTTTCTTT
TRBV5-1	TRBJ1-2	NA	CASSWGDYGYTF	TGCGCCAGCAGCTGGGGAGACTATGGCTACACCTTC
TRBV6-2/TRBV6-3	TRBJ1-5	NA	CASSYERRFLTVRGNQPQHF	TGTGCCAGCAGTTACGAGAGGCGGTTTTTAACGGTCAGGGGCAATCAGCCCCAGCATTTT
TRBV4-3	TRBJ1-2	TRBD1	CASSQQGEEGYTF	TGCGCCAGCAGCCAACAGGGGGAGGAAGGCTACACCTTC
TRBV5-1	TRBJ2-2	TRBD2	CASSLSFWGAGANTGELFF	TGCGCCAGCAGCTTGTCCTTTTGGGGAGCGGGGGCCAACACCGGGGAGCTGTTTTTT
TRBV7-6	TRBJ1-4	NA	CASSLLLGGTDPATNEKLFF	TGTGCCAGCAGCTTACTTCTTGGGGGTACAGACCCTGCAACTAATGAAAAACTGTTTTTT
TRBV6-4	TRBJ1-2	NA	CASSPRRGSGGYTF	TGTGCCAGCAGTCCGAGGCGGGGGAGCGGTGGCTACACCTTC
TRBV5-1	TRBJ2-2	TRBD1	CASSIDRDNTGELFF	TGCGCCAGCAGCATCGACAGGGATAACACCGGGGAGCTGTTTTTT
TRBV4-1	TRBJ2-5	TRBD2	CASSQDRLAGGGWAQYF	TGCGCCAGCAGCCAAGATAGACTAGCGGGGGGAGGTTGGGCCCAGTACTTC
TRBV4-2	TRBJ1-3	NA	CASSHDGGNTIYF	TGTGCCAGCAGCCACGACGGGGGAAACACCATATATTTT
TRBV12-5	TRBJ2-5	NA	CASGSRGLSETQYF	TGTGCTAGTGGTTCGCGGGGGCTCTCAGAGACCCAGTACTTC
TRBV4-1	TRBJ1-4	NA	CASSQDVQNEKLFF	TGCGCCAGCAGCCAAGATGTCCAGAATGAAAAACTGTTTTTT
TRBV7-2	TRBJ2-1	TRBD2	CASSRTSGGPNEQFF	TGTGCCAGCAGCCGTACTAGCGGGGGCCCCAATGAGCAGTTCTTC
TRBV14	TRBJ2-2	NA	CASSFRGFTGELFF	TGTGCCAGCAGCTTCCGGGGCTTTACCGGGGAGCTGTTTTTT
TRBV9	TRBJ1-6	NA	CASSVGESSPLHF	TGTGCCAGCAGCGTAGGGGAAAGTTCACCCCTCCACTTT
TRBV12-3/TRBV12-4	TRBJ1-3	NA	CASSFDNTIYF	TGTGCCAGCAGCTTCGACAACACCATATATTTT
TRBV12-3/TRBV12-4	TRBJ2-1	TRBD2	CASSKRGYEQFF	TGTGCCAGCAGTAAGCGGGGGTATGAGCAGTTCTTC
TRBV21-1	TRBJ2-2	NA	CASSKILASNTGELFF	TGTGCCAGCAGCAAAATCCTAGCGAGTAACACCGGGGAGCTGTTTTTT
TRBV4-1	TRBJ1-4	TRBD1	CASSQRPETGGEKLFF	TGCGCCAGCAGCCAAAGACCCGAGACAGGGGGAGAAAAACTGTTTTTT
TRBV15	TRBJ2-1	NA	CATSRDLVAKEQFF	TGTGCCACCAGCAGAGATCTGGTAGCGAAGGAGCAGTTCTTC
TRBV28	TRBJ2-2	TRBD1	CASSFWTGIGELFF	TGTGCCAGCAGTTTCTGGACAGGAATCGGGGAGCTGTTTTTT
TRBV4-3	TRBJ2-3	NA	CASSQEKRPADTQYF	TGCGCCAGCAGCCAAGAGAAACGACCCGCAGATACGCAGTATTTT
TRBV7-2	TRBJ1-1	NA	CASSFGSGTSEAFF	TGTGCCAGCAGCTTCGGGTCAGGGACGTCTGAAGCTTTCTTT
TRBV15	TRBJ1-1	TRBD1	CATSFRNDGPSGGGEAFF	TGTGCCACCAGCTTCCGCAACGACGGCCCTTCAGGGGGCGGTGAAGCTTTCTTT
TRBV5-6	TRBJ2-5	NA	CASSTGIRGRETQYF	TGTGCCAGCAGCACCGGGATAAGGGGAAGGGAGACCCAGTACTTC
TRBV12-3/TRBV12-4	TRBJ1-3	NA	CASSFAGGNTIYF	TGTGCCAGCAGTTTCGCAGGGGGAAACACCATATATTTT
TRBV7-9	TRBJ2-6	NA	CASSSVGFGANVLTF	TGTGCCAGCAGCTCGGTGGGTTTTGGGGCCAACGTCCTGACTTTC
TRBV6-5	TRBJ1-5	TRBD1	CASSSGQGSQPQHF	TGTGCCAGCAGCTCCGGACAGGGGAGTCAGCCCCAGCATTTT
TRBV6-5	TRBJ2-7	NA	CASSQPYQGYEQYF	TGTGCCAGCTCCCAACCCTACCAGGGATACGAGCAGTACTTC
TRBV10-1	TRBJ2-2	NA	CASGENIPGELFF	TGCGCCAGCGGTGAGAATATACCCGGGGAGCTGTTTTTT
TRBV5-1	TRBJ2-7	TRBD2	CASSTGLAGGYEQYF	TGCGCCAGCAGCACGGGACTAGCGGGGGGCTACGAGCAGTACTTC
TRBV10-1	TRBJ2-1	TRBD2	CASSVRGGKQFF	TGCGCCAGCAGTGTACGGGGGGGTAAGCAGTTCTTC
TRBV6-5	TRBJ2-2	NA	CASSYVGLGTGELFF	TGTGCCAGCAGTTACGTGGGTTTAGGCACCGGGGAGCTGTTTTTT
TRBV29-1	TRBJ2-3	TRBD2	CSVSASGITDTQYF	TGCAGCGTTTCCGCTAGCGGTATCACAGATACGCAGTATTTT